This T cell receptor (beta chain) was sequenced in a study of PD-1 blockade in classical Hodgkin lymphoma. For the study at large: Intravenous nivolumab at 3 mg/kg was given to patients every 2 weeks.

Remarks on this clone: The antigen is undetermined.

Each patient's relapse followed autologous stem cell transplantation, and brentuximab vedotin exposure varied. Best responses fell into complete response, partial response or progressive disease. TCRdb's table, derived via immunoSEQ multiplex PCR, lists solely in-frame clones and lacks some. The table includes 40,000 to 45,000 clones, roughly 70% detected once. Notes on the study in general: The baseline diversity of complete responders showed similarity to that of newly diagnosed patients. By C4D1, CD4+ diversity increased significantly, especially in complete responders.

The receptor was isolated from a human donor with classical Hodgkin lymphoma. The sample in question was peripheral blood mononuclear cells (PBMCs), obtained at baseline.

The CDR3 is CASSRGGSLTDTQYF. Written as DNA, the CDR3 is TGTGCCAGCAGTAGGGGGGGGAGCCTCACAGATACGCAGTATTTT. The gene calls are TRBV6-5 and TRBJ2-3, with a weak D call TRBD2 (7 bases). Germline CDR1 is MNHEY and CDR2 is SVGAGI. Trimming pared 5 bases from V and 2 bases from J, leaving 14 bases between. The CDR3 consists of 15 residues.